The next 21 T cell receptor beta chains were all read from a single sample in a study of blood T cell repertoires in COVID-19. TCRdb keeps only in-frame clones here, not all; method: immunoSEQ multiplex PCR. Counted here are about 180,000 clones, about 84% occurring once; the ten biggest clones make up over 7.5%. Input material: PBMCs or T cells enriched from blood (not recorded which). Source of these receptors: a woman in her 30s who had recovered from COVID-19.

CDR3 amino acids: CASSLGAGSAEKLFF. The CDR3 DNA is TGTGCCAGCAGCTTAGGGGCAGGCTCGGCTGAAAAACTGTTTTTT. The chain uses TRBV11-2 and TRBJ1-4; D remains unclear. Trimming removed 1 base at V and 7 bases at J, with 13 bases between. The CDR3 runs to 15 residues. Germline CDR1 is SGHAT and CDR2 is FQNNGV.

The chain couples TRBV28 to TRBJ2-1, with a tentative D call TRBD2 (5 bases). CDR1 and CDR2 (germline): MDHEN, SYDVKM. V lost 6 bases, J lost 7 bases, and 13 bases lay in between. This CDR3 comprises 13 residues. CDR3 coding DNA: TGTGCCAGCAGCGGAGGCAGCCTTAATGAGCAGTTCTTC. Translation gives CASSGGSLNEQFF.

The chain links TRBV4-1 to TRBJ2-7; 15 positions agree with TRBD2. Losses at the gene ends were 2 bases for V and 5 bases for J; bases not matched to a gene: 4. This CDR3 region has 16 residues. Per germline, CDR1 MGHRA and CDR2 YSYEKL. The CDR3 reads CASSQRGLAGGDEQYF. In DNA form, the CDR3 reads TGCGCCAGCAGCCAACGGGGACTAGCGGGAGGTGACGAGCAGTACTTC.

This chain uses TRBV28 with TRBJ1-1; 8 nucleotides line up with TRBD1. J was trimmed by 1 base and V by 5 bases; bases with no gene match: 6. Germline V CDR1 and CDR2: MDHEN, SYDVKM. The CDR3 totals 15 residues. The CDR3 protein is CASSQDRDKNTEAFF. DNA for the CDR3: TGTGCCAGCAGTCAGGACAGGGACAAGAACACTGAAGCTTTCTTT.

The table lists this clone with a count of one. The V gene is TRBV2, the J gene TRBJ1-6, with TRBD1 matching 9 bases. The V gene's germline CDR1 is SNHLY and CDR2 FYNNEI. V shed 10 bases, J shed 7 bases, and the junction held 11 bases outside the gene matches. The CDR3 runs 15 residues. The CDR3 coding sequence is TGTGCCACCAACCCGGGACAGGGTTTCAATTCACCCCTCCACTTT. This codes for CATNPGQGFNSPLHF.

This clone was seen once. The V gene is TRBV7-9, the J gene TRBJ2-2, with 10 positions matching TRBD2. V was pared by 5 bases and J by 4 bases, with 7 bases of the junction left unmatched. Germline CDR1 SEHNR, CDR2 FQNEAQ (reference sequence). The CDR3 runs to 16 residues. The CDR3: CASSRPSGSGTGELFF. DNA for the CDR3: TGTGCCAGCAGCCGACCTAGCGGGAGTGGCACCGGGGAGCTGTTTTTT.

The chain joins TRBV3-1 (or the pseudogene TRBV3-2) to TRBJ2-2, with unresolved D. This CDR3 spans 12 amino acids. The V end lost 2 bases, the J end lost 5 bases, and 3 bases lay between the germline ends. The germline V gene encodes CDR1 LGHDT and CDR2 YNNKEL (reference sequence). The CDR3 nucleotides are TGTGCCAGCAGCCAATATACCGGGGAGCTGTTTTTT. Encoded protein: CASSQYTGELFF.

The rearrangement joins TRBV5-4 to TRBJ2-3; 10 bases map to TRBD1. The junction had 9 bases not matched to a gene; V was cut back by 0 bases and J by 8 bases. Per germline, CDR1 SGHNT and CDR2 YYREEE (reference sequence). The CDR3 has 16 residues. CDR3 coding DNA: TGTGCCAGCAGCTTGGTTGGACAGGGGGTCGGTGTTACGCAGTATTTT. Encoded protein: CASSLVGQGVGVTQYF.

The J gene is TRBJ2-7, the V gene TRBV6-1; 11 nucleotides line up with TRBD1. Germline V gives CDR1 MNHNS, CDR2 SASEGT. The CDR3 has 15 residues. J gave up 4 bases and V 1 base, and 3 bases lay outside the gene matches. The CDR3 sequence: CASSEGTGGAYEQYF. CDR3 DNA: TGTGCCAGCAGTGAAGGGACAGGGGGCGCTTACGAGCAGTACTTC.

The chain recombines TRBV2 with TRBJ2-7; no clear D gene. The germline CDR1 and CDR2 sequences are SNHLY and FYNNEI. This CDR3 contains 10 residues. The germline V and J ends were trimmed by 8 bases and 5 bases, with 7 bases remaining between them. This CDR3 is CASELDEQYF. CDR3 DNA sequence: TGTGCCAGCGAACTGGACGAGCAGTACTTC.

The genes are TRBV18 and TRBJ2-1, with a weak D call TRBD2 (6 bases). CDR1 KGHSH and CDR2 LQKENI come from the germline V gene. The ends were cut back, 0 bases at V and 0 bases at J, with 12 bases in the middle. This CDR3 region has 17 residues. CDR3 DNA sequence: TGTGCCAGCTCACCACCGGGCGGGACGAGCTCCTACAATGAGCAGTTCTTC. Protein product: CASSPPGGTSSYNEQFF.

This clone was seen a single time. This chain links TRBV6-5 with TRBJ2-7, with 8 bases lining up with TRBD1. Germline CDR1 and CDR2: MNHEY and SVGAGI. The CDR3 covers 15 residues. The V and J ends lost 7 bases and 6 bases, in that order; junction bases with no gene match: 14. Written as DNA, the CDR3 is TGTGCCAGCACCACGGTACGGGGACAGGCCCCCGAGCAGTACTTC. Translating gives CASTTVRGQAPEQYF.

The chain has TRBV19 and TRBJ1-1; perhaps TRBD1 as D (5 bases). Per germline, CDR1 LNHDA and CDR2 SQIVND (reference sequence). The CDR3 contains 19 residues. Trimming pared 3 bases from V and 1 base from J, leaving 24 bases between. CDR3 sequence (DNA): TGTGCCAGTAGTATGGAGGCGGGGGACCTACTAGCAACGAACACTGAAGCTTTCTTT. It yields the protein CASSMEAGDLLATNTEAFF.

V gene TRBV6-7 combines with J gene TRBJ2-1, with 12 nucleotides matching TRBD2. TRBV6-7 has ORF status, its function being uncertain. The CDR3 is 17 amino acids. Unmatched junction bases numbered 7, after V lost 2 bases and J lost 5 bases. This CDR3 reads CASSYRTSGTGNNEQFF. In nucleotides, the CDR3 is TGTGCCAGCAGTTACCGGACTAGCGGGACTGGGAACAATGAGCAGTTCTTC.

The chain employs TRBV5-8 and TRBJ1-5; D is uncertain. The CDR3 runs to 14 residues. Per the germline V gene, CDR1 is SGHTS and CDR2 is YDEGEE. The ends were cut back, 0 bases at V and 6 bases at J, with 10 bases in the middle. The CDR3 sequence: CASSLEGGRQPQHF. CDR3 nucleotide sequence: TGTGCCAGCAGCTTGGAAGGAGGGCGTCAGCCCCAGCATTTT. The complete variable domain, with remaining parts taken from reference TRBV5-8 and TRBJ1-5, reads EAGVTQSPTHLIKTRGQQATLRCSPISGHTSVYWYQQALGLGLQFLLWYDEGEERNRGNFPPRFSGRQFPNYSSELNVNALELEDSALYLCASSLEGGRQPQHFGDGTRLSIL.

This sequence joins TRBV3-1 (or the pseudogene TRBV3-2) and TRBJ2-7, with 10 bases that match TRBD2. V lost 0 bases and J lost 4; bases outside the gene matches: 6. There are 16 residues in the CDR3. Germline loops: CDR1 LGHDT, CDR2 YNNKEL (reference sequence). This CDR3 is CASSQERASGGYEQYF. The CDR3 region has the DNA TGTGCCAGCAGCCAAGAACGGGCTAGCGGGGGATACGAGCAGTACTTC.

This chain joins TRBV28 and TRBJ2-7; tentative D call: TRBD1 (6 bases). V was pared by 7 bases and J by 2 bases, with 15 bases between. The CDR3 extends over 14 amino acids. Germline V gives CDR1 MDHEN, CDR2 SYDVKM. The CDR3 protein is CASTPQGMAYEQYF. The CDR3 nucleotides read TGTGCCAGCACCCCACAGGGAATGGCCTACGAGCAGTACTTC. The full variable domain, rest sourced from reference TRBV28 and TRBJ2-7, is DVKVTQSSRYLVKRTGEKVFLECVQDMDHENMFWYRQDPGLGLRLIYFSYDVKMKEKGDIPEGYSVSREKKERFSLILESASTNQTSMYLCASTPQGMAYEQYFGPGTRLTVT.

The CDR3 sequence is CASSATDNSPLHF. In nucleotides, the CDR3 is TGTGCCAGCAGTGCGACAGATAATTCACCCCTCCACTTT. This sequence joins TRBV2 and TRBJ1-6; D possibly corresponds to TRBD1 (5 bases). The CDR3 contains 13 residues. The germline CDR1 and CDR2 sequences are SNHLY and FYNNEI. The V and J ends lost 4 bases and 5 bases respectively, with 6 bases between them.

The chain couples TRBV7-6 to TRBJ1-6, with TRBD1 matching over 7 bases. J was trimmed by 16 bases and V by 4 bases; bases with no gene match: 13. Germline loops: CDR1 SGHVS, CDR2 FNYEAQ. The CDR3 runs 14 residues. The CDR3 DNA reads TGTGCCAGCAGCTCCGGGACAGCCGCGGCATTGCTCCACTTT. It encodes CASSSGTAAALLHF.

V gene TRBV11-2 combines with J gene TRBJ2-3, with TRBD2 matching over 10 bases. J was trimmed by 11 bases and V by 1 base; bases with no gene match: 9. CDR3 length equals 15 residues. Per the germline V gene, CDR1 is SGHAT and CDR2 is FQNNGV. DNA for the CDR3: TGTGCCAGCAGCTTAGCGGATATAGCGGGAGGACTGCAGTATTTT. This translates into CASSLADIAGGLQYF.

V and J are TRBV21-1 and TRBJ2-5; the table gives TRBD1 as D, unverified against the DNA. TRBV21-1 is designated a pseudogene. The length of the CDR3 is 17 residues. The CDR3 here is CASSKFGRQGTKETQYF. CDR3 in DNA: TGTGCCAGCAGCAAATTCGGGAGACAGGGGACGAAAGAGACCCAGTACTTC.